The 5 T cell receptor beta chains below come from one sample, sequenced in a study of blood T cell repertoires in COVID-19. Generated by immunoSEQ multiplex PCR, the TCRdb table keeps only in-frame clones and is missing some. Of 120,000 to 150,000 clones in the sample, roughly 87% were seen once. The source material was peripheral blood. These receptors all come from a woman aged 45 to 65 with acute or convalescent COVID-19.

The rearrangement joins TRBV24-1 to TRBJ1-4, with TRBD1 matching 12 bases. CDR1 and CDR2 from the germline V gene are KGHDR and SFDVKD. This CDR3 has 15 residues. V lost 5 bases, J lost 8 bases, and 5 bases stayed unmatched. Here the CDR3 reads CATSGGTGGYEKLFF. The CDR3 DNA follows: TGTGCCACCAGTGGGGGGACAGGGGGCTACGAAAAACTGTTTTTT.

The chain joins TRBV6-6 to TRBJ2-2; 10 positions agree with TRBD1. Germline V gives CDR1 MNHNY, CDR2 SVGAGI (reference sequence). The CDR3 contains 15 residues. Trimming took 10 bases from V and 5 from J; bases not matched to a gene: 10. Written as DNA, the CDR3 is TGTGCCACCGGACCCCGACAGGGGGCGACCGGGGAGCTGTTTTTT. It yields the protein CATGPRQGATGELFF.

This chain joins TRBV7-9 and TRBJ2-3; 8 positions agree with TRBD1. The germline V gene encodes CDR1 SEHNR and CDR2 FQNEAQ (reference sequence). The CDR3 extends over 14 amino acids. V shed 2 bases and J 5 bases; nucleotides not matched to a gene: 3. The CDR3 coding sequence is TGTGCCAGCAGCTTAAACAGGGGGAGAGATACGCAGTATTTT. Translated, it gives CASSLNRGRDTQYF.

The CDR3 DNA reads as TGTGCCAGCAGCCGGGACAGGGCCTATGGCTACACCTTC. Translating it yields CASSRDRAYGYTF. The chain employs TRBV7-3 and TRBJ1-2; 9 nucleotides match TRBD1. The germline V gene encodes CDR1 SGHTA and CDR2 FQGTGA. V lost 5 bases and J lost 4; bases outside the gene matches: 2. The CDR3 sequence is 13 residues long. Full variable domain (remainder filled in from reference TRBV7-3 and TRBJ1-2): GAGVSQTPSNKVTEKGKYVELRCDPISGHTALYWYRQSLGQGPEFLIYFQGTGAADDSGLPNDRFFAVRPEGSVSTLKIQRTERGDSAVYLCASSRDRAYGYTFGSGTRLTVV.

The CDR3 DNA reads as TGTGCCAGCAGTGTAGGGGACACTGAAGCTTTCTTT. This translates into CASSVGDTEAFF. The chain uses TRBV28 and TRBJ1-1; perhaps TRBD1 as D (5 bases). Looked up from germline, CDR1 is MDHEN and CDR2 is SYDVKM. This CDR3 region has 12 residues. The V gene lost 5 bases and the J gene lost 3 bases, with 7 bases spanning the gap.